Shown below are 15 T cell receptor beta chains from a single sample sequenced in a study of control samples from healthy donors and cancer patients. Libraries were prepared by immunoSEQ multiplex PCR; TCRdb keeps only in-frame clonotypes and omits some of them. The profile shows 130,000 or so clones, roughly 90% of them singletons. Specimen: blood. The receptors originated from a woman aged 45-65 years in good health.

This rearrangement joins TRBV6-2 or TRBV6-3 to TRBJ2-1; D not certain. Germline CDR1 MNHEY, CDR2 SVGEGT. Trimming took off 5 bases at V and 8 bases at J, with 10 bases between the two ends. The CDR3 loop spans 12 amino acids. CDR3 bases: TGTGCCAGCAGTCCGACTCACCATGAGCAGTTCTTC. As protein: CASSPTHHEQFF.

V is TRBV7-8 and J is TRBJ1-4, with a tentative D call TRBD1 (5 bases). V lost 5 bases and J lost 5, with 21 bases in between. The germline V gene encodes CDR1 SGHVS and CDR2 FQNEAQ. The CDR3 length is 17 residues. The CDR3 DNA reads as TGTGCCAGCAGCCCACTGGGACGGAGGGATGGGAATGAAAAACTGTTTTTT. Its protein is CASSPLGRRDGNEKLFF.

The chain links TRBV12-5 to TRBJ1-1; D gene ambiguous. V lost 8 bases, J lost 1 base, and 11 bases lay in between. CDR3 size: 13 residues. Germline V lookup: CDR1 LGHNT, CDR2 FRNRAP. The CDR3 reads CASRGVPNTEAFF. CDR3 nucleotides: TGTGCTAGTCGCGGGGTCCCGAACACTGAAGCTTTCTTT.

V is TRBV2 and J is TRBJ1-6; tentatively, D is TRBD1 (5 bases). With 1 base removed from V and 5 bases from J, the gap between germline ends came to 9 bases. Germline CDR1 SNHLY, CDR2 FYNNEI. This CDR3 is built from 15 residues. The CDR3 coding sequence is TGTGCCAGCAGTGAAGGCAGGGAAAATAATTCACCCCTCCACTTT. Its protein product is CASSEGRENNSPLHF.

This chain uses TRBV4-1 with TRBJ2-5; 10 bases line up with TRBD1. CDR3 length: 18 amino acids. V trimming: 0 bases; J trimming: 5 bases; junction bases outside the gene matches: 12. Per the germline V gene, CDR1 is MGHRA and CDR2 is YSYEKL. CDR3 amino acids: CASSQEVQGTGVRETQYF. Written as DNA, the CDR3 is TGCGCCAGCAGCCAAGAGGTTCAGGGGACAGGGGTAAGGGAGACCCAGTACTTC.

This chain joins TRBV7-9 and TRBJ1-4, with D maybe TRBD1 (6 bases). In germline, CDR1 is SEHNR, CDR2 FQNEAQ (reference sequence). Trimming took 5 bases from V and 8 from J, leaving 18 bases between them. The CDR3 is made up of 15 amino acids. DNA for the CDR3: TGTGCCAGCAGCAAAACAGGGAGGAGTGTGGAAAAACTGTTTTTT. This translates into CASSKTGRSVEKLFF.

The CDR3 sequence is CAISESMPDRAISYEQYF. DNA of the CDR3: TGTGCCATCAGTGAGTCGATGCCTGACAGAGCAATAAGCTACGAGCAGTACTTC. This sequence joins TRBV10-3 and TRBJ2-7; the D gene is possibly TRBD1 (5 bases). Trimming pared 0 bases from V and 3 bases from J, leaving 21 bases between. CDR1 ENHRY and CDR2 SYGVKD come from the germline V gene. This CDR3 comprises 18 residues.

V usage is TRBV6-5 and J usage is TRBJ2-3, with D possibly TRBD1 on 5 matching bases. Looked up from germline, CDR1 is MNHEY and CDR2 is SVGAGI. Trimming cost V 7 bases and J 2 bases, with 10 bases left between them. This CDR3 has 13 amino acids. CDR3: CASITGHTDTQYF. The CDR3 nucleotides read TGTGCCAGCATTACAGGCCACACAGATACGCAGTATTTT.

The rearrangement links TRBV11-3 to TRBJ2-1; D not certain. The CDR3 runs 13 residues. The ends were cut back, 0 bases at V and 10 bases at J, with 10 bases in the middle. Germline loops: CDR1 SGHNT, CDR2 YENEEA. In DNA, the CDR3 is TGTGCCAGCAGCTTAGATTTTGGATCCGAGCAGTTCTTC. Its protein is CASSLDFGSEQFF.

This clone is a singleton in its sample. V gene TRBV11-2 combines with J gene TRBJ1-5; D is ambiguous. Trimming shortened V by 3 bases and J by 5 bases, and 8 bases separated the two germline ends. The CDR3 has 13 amino acids. Germline V gene lookup returns CDR1 SGHAT and CDR2 FQNNGV. CDR3 residues: CASSFSADQPQHF. DNA of the CDR3: TGTGCCAGCAGCTTTTCGGCGGATCAGCCCCAGCATTTT.

J is TRBJ2-7 and V is TRBV10-1; D is unresolved. Deletions cut 7 bases from V and 7 bases from J, with 11 bases between. From germline, CDR1 is WNHNN and CDR2 SYGVQD (reference sequence). The CDR3 covers 11 residues. The CDR3 is CASNPNKEQYF. In nucleotides, the CDR3 is TGCGCCAGCAACCCAAATAAAGAGCAGTACTTC.

The CDR3 DNA is TGTGCCAGCAGCTTTGGTAAGGATACGCAGTATTTT. It specifies CASSFGKDTQYF. The chain carries TRBV5-6 and TRBJ2-3, with unresolved D. Germline values: CDR1 SGHDT, CDR2 YYEEEE. CDR3 size: 12 residues. With 2 bases removed from V and 6 bases from J, the gap between germline ends came to 7 bases.

This clone was recorded once. The sample has other DNA sequences that encode this CDR3 too. The chain carries TRBV11-2 and TRBJ2-5; D is ambiguous. The CDR3 has 12 residues. Between the trimmed V and J ends, which lost 1 base and 4 bases, there was a span of 4 bases. Germline lookup yields CDR1 SGHAT and CDR2 FQNNGV. The DNA of the CDR3 is TGTGCCAGCAGCTTAGGTCGAGAGACCCAGTACTTC. Residues: CASSLGRETQYF.

The V and J genes are TRBV30 and TRBJ1-1; D is undetermined. The germline V and J ends were trimmed by 4 bases and 3 bases, with 12 bases remaining between them. Germline CDR1 and CDR2: GTSNPN and SVGIG (reference sequence). The CDR3 consists of 13 residues. The CDR3 is CAWNRLGDTEAFF. CDR3 coding DNA: TGTGCCTGGAATAGGCTTGGGGACACTGAAGCTTTCTTT.

The J gene is TRBJ1-1, the V gene TRBV5-4, with D unresolved. V gave up 0 bases and J gave up 7 bases, with 10 bases separating them. Looked up from germline, CDR1 is SGHNT and CDR2 is YYREEE (reference sequence). CDR3 length: 13 amino acids. The CDR3 region is CASSLAEGIEAFF. Here the CDR3 DNA reads TGTGCCAGCAGCTTGGCCGAAGGTATTGAAGCTTTCTTT. Drawing the rest from reference TRBV5-4 and TRBJ1-1, the complete variable domain is ETGVTQSPTHLIKTRGQQVTLRCSSQSGHNTVSWYQQALGQGPQFIFQYYREEENGRGNFPPRFSGLQFPNYSSELNVNALELDDSALYLCASSLAEGIEAFFGQGTRLTVV.